This T cell receptor beta chain appears in the sequencing data of a study of blood T cell repertoires in COVID-19. Study-level background: Material from acute and convalescent COVID-19 was sourced from the United States, Italy and Spain.

In the original workflow: Estimated nucleated cell counts came from reference gene primer amplification. Method: immunoSEQ multiplex PCR; TCRdb's copy keeps in-frame clones and lacks some. The V and J calls and clone size are taken from that table; D and trimming were inferred from the DNA. The data show around 66,000 clones, around 77% seen once. CDR3 length: 14 residues. This clone was detected only a few times. This TCR derives from a human donor in a cohort sampled during active COVID-19. The V gene is TRBV21-1, the J gene TRBJ2-7; the DNA was not used to check the table's D call, TRBD2. TRBV21-1 is a pseudogene segment. The sample comprised peripheral blood. The chain's CDR3 is CASSSLTSPYEQYF. CDR3 nucleotides: TGTGCCAGCAGCTCCCTGACTAGTCCCTACGAGCAGTACTTC.